The 29 T cell receptor beta chains below all came from one sample that was sequenced in a study of post-analysis software for immune sequencing data. Incorporated into the TCR beta cDNA libraries were unique molecular identifiers, which served to reduce PCR and sequencing biases. TCRdb recomputed calls from the PCR reads with MiXCR, one row per CDR3 protein. The sample yields over 700,000 distinct CDR3 sequences, roughly 29% seen once. Overall study results and limits: Patients had higher frequencies than controls of about 5 TRBV segments, including TRBV5-6, TRBV5-1 and TRBV20-1.

Their cognate antigens are unknown. The specimen was blood. The receptors were gathered from a girl aged 10 to 17 with multiple sclerosis.

CDR3 nucleotide sequence: TGTGCCAGCAGGCCAGGGGCGGTTAACTATGGCTACACCTTC. Protein: CASRPGAVNYGYTF. The chain employs TRBV7-2 and TRBJ1-2; the D gene is possibly TRBD1 (6 bases). Germline CDR1 reads SGHTA; CDR2 reads FQGNSA. This CDR3 has 14 residues. The ends were cut back, 6 bases at V and 1 base at J, with 12 bases in the middle.

In regard to this clonotype: Germline and junction disagree at one end, which may indicate a read error. The genes are TRBV29-1 and TRBJ2-5; the D is unclear. Germline CDR1 is SQVTM and CDR2 is ANQGSEA. This CDR3 comprises 12 residues. The CDR3 DNA is TGCAGCATTGAAGAGTATGAAGAGACCCAGTACTTC. It yields the protein CSIEEYEETQYF.

Concerning this clonotype: At one end, the junction sequence differs from germline, possibly due to a read error. The rearrangement uses TRBV6-1 and TRBJ1-2; D gene ambiguous. Germline-derived CDR1 and CDR2 are MNHNS and SASEGT. This CDR3 is 15 amino acids long. This chain's CDR3 is CASSEPPGSNYDYTF. In DNA, the CDR3 is TGTGCCAGCAGTGAACCCCCAGGCAGTAACTATGACTACACCTTC.

The rearrangement uses TRBV11-2 and TRBJ2-3; D not resolved. This CDR3 has 13 amino acids. V shed 5 bases and J shed 2 bases, with 8 bases lying between them. Germline V gene data show CDR1 as SGHAT and CDR2 as FQNNGV. The CDR3 DNA is TGTGCCAGCAGCCCCTCTTACACAGATACGCAGTATTTT. Its translation: CASSPSYTDTQYF. The full variable domain, completed using reference TRBV11-2 and TRBJ2-3, is EAGVAQSPRYKIIEKRQSVAFWCNPISGHATLYWYQQILGQGPKLLIQFQNNGVVDDSQLPKDRFSAERLKGVDSTLKIQPAKLEDSAVYLCASSPSYTDTQYFGPGTRLTVL.

This clonotype was seen a few times. The chain recombines TRBV20-1 with TRBJ2-1, with 10 nucleotides matching TRBD2. V shed 4 bases and J 2 bases; nucleotides not matched to a gene: 5. The CDR3 covers 15 residues. CDR1 is DFQATT, CDR2 SNEGSKA, per germline (reference sequence). The CDR3 nucleotides are TGCAGTGCTATGCGACTAGCGGGTACCTACAATGAGCAGTTCTTC. It translates to CSAMRLAGTYNEQFF.

The chain carries TRBV12-3 or TRBV12-4 and TRBJ2-6; D remains ambiguous. The V end was cut by 3 bases, the J end by 0 bases, with 6 bases between. CDR3 length equals 15 residues. CDR3 sequence: CASSFRFSGANVLTF. CDR3 nucleotides: TGTGCCAGCAGTTTTCGATTCTCTGGGGCCAACGTCCTGACTTTC.

This clonotype has more than one count but fewer than ten. This sequence joins TRBV29-1 and TRBJ2-2; TRBD2 agrees at 11 bases. Germline CDR1 reads SQVTM; CDR2 reads ANQGSEA. This CDR3 has 13 amino acids. After removal of 8 bases from V and 5 bases from J, the junction contained 4 bases not matched to a gene. As DNA, the CDR3 is TGCAGCTTCCTAGCGGGAGGAACCGGGGAGCTGTTTTTT. Amino acids: CSFLAGGTGELFF.

This CDR3 reads CASSLQTGSGANVLTF. The CDR3 region has the DNA TGCGCCAGCAGCTTGCAGACAGGGTCAGGGGCCAACGTCCTGACTTTC. This sequence joins TRBV5-1 and TRBJ2-6; 7 bases align to TRBD1. Per germline, CDR1 SGHRS and CDR2 YFSETQ. J gave up 4 bases and V 1 base, and 5 bases lay outside the gene matches. CDR3 length equals 16 residues.

Of note for this clonotype: One junction end disagrees with the germline gene, perhaps due to a read error. The chain links TRBV2 to TRBJ1-6, with D possibly being TRBD1 (6 bases). Germline CDR1 SNHLY, CDR2 FYNNEI. The CDR3 is made up of 15 amino acids. CDR3 protein: CASRTRDIYNSPLHF. The CDR3 DNA is TGTGCCAGCAGGACCCGGGACATCTATAATTCGCCCCTCCACTTT.

This clonotype has a handful of counts. The J gene is TRBJ1-3, the V gene TRBV30; weak D call: TRBD1 (6 bases). This CDR3 is built from 16 residues. The V gene lost 3 bases and the J gene lost 2 bases, with 17 bases spanning the gap. CDR1 and CDR2 (germline): GTSNPN, SVGIG (reference sequence). The CDR3 spells CAWSVGGQGTGNTIYF. The CDR3 DNA sequence: TGTGCCTGGAGCGTGGGAGGGCAGGGGACTGGAAACACCATATATTTT. Variable domain in full (rest from reference TRBV30 and TRBJ1-3): SQTIHQWPATLVQPVGSPLSLECTVEGTSNPNLYWYRQAAGRGLQLLFYSVGIGQISSEVPQNLSASRPQDRQFILSSKKLLLSDSGFYLCAWSVGGQGTGNTIYFGEGSWLTVV.

The sample holds a few counts of this clonotype. The chain employs TRBV27 and TRBJ1-5; D might be TRBD1 (6 bases). The CDR3 contains 15 residues. Germline lookup yields CDR1 MNHEY and CDR2 SMNVEV (reference sequence). Trimming removed 6 bases at V and 3 bases at J, with 15 bases between. The CDR3 reads CASSLTGLANQPQHF. CDR3 bases: TGTGCCAGCAGCTTAACAGGGCTGGCCAATCAGCCCCAGCATTTT.

In its sample, this clonotype was seen a few times. The CDR3 region has the DNA TGTGCCAGCAGCGTAGGAATCGGGTCTGTCGATACGCAGTATTTT. Encoded protein: CASSVGIGSVDTQYF. This chain connects TRBV9 to TRBJ2-3; no reliable D call. Germline V gene data show CDR1 as SGDLS and CDR2 as YYNGEE. V shed 0 bases and J shed 6 bases, with 14 bases lying between them. This CDR3 spans 15 amino acids.

This rearrangement joins TRBV9 to TRBJ2-5; 11 nucleotides line up with TRBD1. The J call may be faulty, since TRBJ2-7 better matches the DNA end. The CDR3 extends over 18 amino acids. CDR1 SGDLS and CDR2 YYNGEE come from the germline V gene. CDR3 sequence reads: CASSLRGGTGGSPYEQYF. In nucleotides, the CDR3 is TGTGCCAGCAGCCTCCGGGGCGGGACAGGGGGTAGCCCCTACGAGCAGTACTTC.

In this sample, this clonotype turned up a few times. CDR3 sequence reads: CASSRGSVSTEAFF. CDR3 DNA sequence: TGTGCCAGCAGCCGAGGCTCGGTGAGCACTGAAGCTTTCTTT. V is TRBV7-2 and J is TRBJ1-1; D gene unclear. CDR3 length equals 14 residues. The ends were cut back, 5 bases at V and 4 bases at J, with 14 bases in the middle. Germline assignment: CDR1 SGHTA and CDR2 FQGNSA.

This rearrangement joins TRBV20-1 to TRBJ2-5; perhaps D is TRBD1 or TRBD2 (5 bases each). V was shortened by 5 bases and J by 4 bases, with 20 bases between the two germline ends. CDR1 DFQATT and CDR2 SNEGSKA come from the germline V gene (reference sequence). This CDR3 is 15 amino acids long. For the CDR3, the DNA is TGCAGTGCTTCCAAGGGGAGCGTTGGCTCAGAGACCCAGTACTTC. Translating gives CSASKGSVGSETQYF.

The chain uses TRBV2 and TRBJ1-2; no clear D. Germline CDR1 SNHLY, CDR2 FYNNEI. CDR3 length: 8 residues. V gave up 10 bases and J gave up 4 bases, with 1 base separating them. The CDR3 DNA reads as TGTGCCACCTATGGCTACACCTTC. Its translation is CATYGYTF.

The chain couples TRBV20-1 to TRBJ2-4, with D perhaps matching TRBD1 or TRBD2 (5 bases each). The J call may be wrong; the DNA end is better matched by TRBJ2-5. CDR3 length: 15 amino acids. Germline V gives CDR1 DFQATT, CDR2 SNEGSKA (reference sequence). CDR3 protein: CSARDLRDQTWTQYF. As DNA, the CDR3 is TGCAGTGCTAGAGATCTACGGGACCAGACTTGGACCCAGTACTTC.

This clonotype was detected only a few times. The chain carries TRBV29-1 and TRBJ2-5; D not certain. Germline V gene data show CDR1 as SQVTM and CDR2 as ANQGSEA. This CDR3 region has 13 residues. Trimming left V 3 bases short and J 4 bases short, with 12 bases between. CDR3 bases: TGCAGCGTTGATCTTAGGGTCGGAGAGACCCAGTACTTC. Translating it yields CSVDLRVGETQYF.

This clonotype was counted only a few times. The chain has TRBV29-1 and TRBJ1-2; 10 nucleotides match TRBD1. The CDR3 covers 11 residues. After removal of 7 bases from V and 6 bases from J, the junction contained 2 bases not matched to a gene. The germline gives CDR1 SQVTM, CDR2 ANQGSEA. CDR3 in amino acids: CSGGTGDGYTF. CDR3 coding DNA: TGCAGCGGGGGGACAGGGGATGGCTACACCTTC. Together with reference TRBV29-1 and TRBJ1-2, the CDR3 gives the full variable domain: SAVISQKPSRDICQRGTSLTIQCQVDSQVTMMFWYRQQPGQSLTLIATANQGSEATYESGFVIDKFPISRPNLTFSTLTVSNMSPEDSSIYLCSGGTGDGYTFGSGTRLTVV.

This clonotype came up many times. The J gene is TRBJ2-7, the V gene TRBV10-3; no definite D call. Germline lookup yields CDR1 ENHRY and CDR2 SYGVKD. This CDR3 contains 13 residues. Trimming removed 5 bases at V and 5 bases at J, with 13 bases between. CDR3 sequence reads: CAISPIQGNEQYF. In nucleotides, the CDR3 is TGTGCCATCAGTCCCATTCAAGGGAACGAGCAGTACTTC.

Only a few counts were recorded for this clonotype. The J gene is TRBJ1-2, the V gene TRBV6-1; D is possibly TRBD1 (5 bases). The germline gives CDR1 MNHNS, CDR2 SASEGT. CDR3 length equals 13 residues. The V gene lost 3 bases and the J gene lost 6 bases, with 11 bases spanning the gap. DNA for the CDR3: TGTGCCAGCAGTGAGATCCAGGGCCATGGCTACACCTTC. This translates into CASSEIQGHGYTF.

Comments on this clonotype: Just one base apart from a much larger clone, this may be a read error. This chain links TRBV29-1 with TRBJ1-2, with D uncertain. V shed 7 bases and J shed 0 bases, with 12 bases lying between them. Germline loops: CDR1 SQVTM, CDR2 ANQGSEA. This CDR3 comprises 13 residues. The CDR3 loop reads CSGGGRANYGYTF. The DNA of the CDR3 is TGCAGCGGTGGAGGCAGAGCTAACTATGGCTACACCTTC.

The chain uses TRBV12-3 or TRBV12-4 and TRBJ1-6; tentatively, D is TRBD1 (5 bases). CDR3 size: 14 residues. The ends were cut back, 2 bases at V and 5 bases at J, with 7 bases in the middle. CDR3 loop: CASSLRGHNSPLHF. The CDR3 DNA sequence: TGTGCCAGCAGTTTACGGGGCCATAATTCACCCCTCCACTTT.

This clonotype was counted between two and nine times. The genes are TRBV29-1 and TRBJ1-2; the D gene is possibly TRBD1 (5 bases). The CDR3 runs to 12 residues. The V gene's germline CDR1 is SQVTM and CDR2 ANQGSEA. The V and J ends lost 7 bases and 9 bases respectively, with 18 bases between them. The CDR3 sequence is CSGDRDSRRYTF. CDR3 in DNA: TGCAGCGGGGACCGGGACTCAAGACGCTACACCTTC.

The rearrangement joins TRBV7-2 to TRBJ1-4; no reliable D call. The length of the CDR3 is 15 residues. V lost 5 bases to trimming and J lost 7 bases, with 17 bases between them. Per germline, CDR1 SGHTA and CDR2 FQGNSA. The CDR3 DNA sequence: TGTGCCAGCAGCCCTAACGTCCGAGCGGGTGAAAAACTGTTTTTT. Its protein product is CASSPNVRAGEKLFF. Full variable domain (remainder filled in from reference TRBV7-2 and TRBJ1-4): GAGVSQSPSNKVTEKGKDVELRCDPISGHTALYWYRQSLGQGLEFLIYFQGNSAPDKSGLPSDRFSAERTGGSVSTLTIQRTQQEDSAVYLCASSPNVRAGEKLFFGSGTQLSVL.

This clonotype was detected ten times or more. The J gene is TRBJ1-2, the V gene TRBV20-1, with 7 bases lining up with TRBD1. The germline V gene encodes CDR1 DFQATT and CDR2 SNEGSKA (reference sequence). V lost 6 bases to trimming and J lost 6 bases; unmatched junction nucleotides: 7. The CDR3 length is 12 residues. DNA of the CDR3: TGCAGTGCGAGTAAAACAGGGGATGGCTACACCTTC. It encodes CSASKTGDGYTF.

This clonotype has a count of ten or more. This chain joins TRBV6-5 and TRBJ1-4; D not certain. CDR1 and CDR2 (germline): MNHEY, SVGAGI. V was shortened by 5 bases and J by 3 bases, with 7 bases between the two germline ends. The CDR3 consists of 13 residues. CDR3 in DNA: TGTGCCAGCAGTATGGGATCTAATGAAAAACTGTTTTTT. Translating gives CASSMGSNEKLFF.

The chain couples TRBV6-5 to TRBJ2-7; possibly TRBD1 for D (5 bases). V was clipped by 2 bases and J by 6 bases, with 11 bases between them. The CDR3 runs to 13 residues. Looked up from germline, CDR1 is MNHEY and CDR2 is SVGAGI. The CDR3 reads CASSYSDSSEQYF. The CDR3 nucleotides are TGTGCCAGCAGTTACAGCGACAGTTCCGAGCAGTACTTC.

This clonotype came up a few times. V gene TRBV24-1 combines with J gene TRBJ2-2; tentative D call: TRBD1 (6 bases). The V end was cut by 7 bases, the J end by 1 base, with 12 bases between. CDR3 length equals 15 residues. CDR1 and CDR2 from the germline V gene are KGHDR and SFDVKD. The CDR3 reads CATRSQGLNTGELFF. The CDR3 DNA sequence: TGTGCCACCAGATCCCAGGGGTTGAACACCGGGGAGCTGTTTTTT.